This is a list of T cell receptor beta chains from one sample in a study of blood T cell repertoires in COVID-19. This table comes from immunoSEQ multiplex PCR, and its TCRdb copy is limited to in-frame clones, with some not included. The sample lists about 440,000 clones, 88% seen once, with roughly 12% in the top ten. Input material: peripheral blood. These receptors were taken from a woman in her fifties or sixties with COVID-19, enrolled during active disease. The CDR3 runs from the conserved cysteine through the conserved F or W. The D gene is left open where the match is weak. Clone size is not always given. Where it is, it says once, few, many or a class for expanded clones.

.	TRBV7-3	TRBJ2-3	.	TGTGCCAGCAGCGCCGGACTTGCCACAGATACGCAGTATTTT	CASSAGLATDTQYF
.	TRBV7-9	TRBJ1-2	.	TGTGCCAGCAGCTTAGCAGCCGGGGATAGCTACACCTTC	CASSLAAGDSYTF
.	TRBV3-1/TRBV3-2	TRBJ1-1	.	TGTGCCAGCAGCCAAGGCAGGGGGAACACTGAAGCTTTCTTT	CASSQGRGNTEAFF
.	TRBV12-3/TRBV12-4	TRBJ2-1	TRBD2	TGTGCCAGCAGCCCTAGCGGGGGGAGTGAGCAGTTCTTC	CASSPSGGSEQFF
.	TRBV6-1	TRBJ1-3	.	TGTGCCAGCAGTGATGGGACATCCCGAAACACCATATATTTT	CASSDGTSRNTIYF
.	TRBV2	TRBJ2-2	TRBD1	TGTGCCAGCAGAGGACAGGGGGCCCTCGGGGAGCTGTTTTTT	CASRGQGALGELFF
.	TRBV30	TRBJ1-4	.	TGTGCCTGGAGTGTGGACTTTAATGAAAAACTGTTTTTT	CAWSVDFNEKLFF
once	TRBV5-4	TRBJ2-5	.	TGTGCCAGCAGCTCTAGACTAGACCAAGAGACCCAGTACTTC	CASSSRLDQETQYF
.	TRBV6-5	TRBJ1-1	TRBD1	TGTGCCAGCAGTCAGACAGGGCTAAAGGGAGGTGAAGCTTTCTTT	CASSQTGLKGGEAFF
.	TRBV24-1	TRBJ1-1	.	TGTGCCACCAGTGATTTGTCGGGAAGTGGTACTGAAGCTTTCTTT	CATSDLSGSGTEAFF
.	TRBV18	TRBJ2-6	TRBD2	TGTGCCAGCTCGCCCAATTCAGCGGGATCCAACGTCCTGACTTTC	CASSPNSAGSNVLTF
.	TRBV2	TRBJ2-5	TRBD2	TGTGCCAGCAGTCTAGCGGGGATCCAAGAGACCCAGTACTTC	CASSLAGIQETQYF
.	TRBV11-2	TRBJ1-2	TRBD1	TGTGCCAGCAGCTTAAGGGGACAGGGCACATTTGATCACTATGGCTACACCTTC	CASSLRGQGTFDHYGYTF
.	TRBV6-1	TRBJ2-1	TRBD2	TGTGCCAGCAGTACCGCGGGGGGAGTTGGTGATGAGCAGTTCTTC	CASSTAGGVGDEQFF
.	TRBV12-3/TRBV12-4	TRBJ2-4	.	TGTGCCAGCAGTCTAGCCAAAAACATTCAGTACTTC	CASSLAKNIQYF
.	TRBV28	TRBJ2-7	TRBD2	TGTGCCAGCATTTCAGCGGGGACTCTCTACGAGCAGTACTTC	CASISAGTLYEQYF
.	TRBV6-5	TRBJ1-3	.	TGTGCCAGCAGTTACTCCAGGGTCACTGGAAACACCATATATTTT	CASSYSRVTGNTIYF
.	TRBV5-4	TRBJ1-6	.	TGTGCCAGCAGCTTGCGGGGAGTAAGCTCACCCCTCCACTTT	CASSLRGVSSPLHF
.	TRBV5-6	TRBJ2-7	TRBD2	TGTGCCAGCAGCTGGAAATCCGGGACTAGATCCTACGAGCAGTACTTC	CASSWKSGTRSYEQYF
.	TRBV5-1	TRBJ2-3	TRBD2	TGCGCCAGCAGCTTGGGGCGGGGGGCGGCCGGAGATACGCAGTATTTT	CASSLGRGAAGDTQYF
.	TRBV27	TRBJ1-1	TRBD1	TGTGCCAGCAATTGGGGGACAGGGATAAACACTGAAGCTTTCTTT	CASNWGTGINTEAFF
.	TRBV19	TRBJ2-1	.	TGTGCCAGTAGTAGTGGGGAGGCGGAGCAGTTCTTC	CASSSGEAEQFF
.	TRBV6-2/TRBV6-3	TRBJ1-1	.	TGTGCCAGCAGTTACTCTCTCAGGGTTTGGGCGAACACTGAAGCTTTCTTT	CASSYSLRVWANTEAFF
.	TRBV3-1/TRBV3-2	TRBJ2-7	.	TGTGCCAGCAGCTGGGGACTTTCCTACGAGCAGTACTTC	CASSWGLSYEQYF
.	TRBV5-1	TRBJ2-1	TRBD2	TGCGCCAGCAGCTTGAGTAGCGGGGGCCCTAGCTCCTACAATGAGCAGTTCTTC	CASSLSSGGPSSYNEQFF
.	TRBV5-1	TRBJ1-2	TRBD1	TGCGCCAGCAGCTTCACAGGGGGTATCTATGGCTACACCTTC	CASSFTGGIYGYTF
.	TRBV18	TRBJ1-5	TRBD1	TGTGCCAGCTCACCTCCCGGGACAGGACAAAGCAATCAGCCCCAGCATTTT	CASSPPGTGQSNQPQHF
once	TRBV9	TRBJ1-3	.	TGTGCCAGCAAACCGGGAACCGGAAACACCATATATTTT	CASKPGTGNTIYF
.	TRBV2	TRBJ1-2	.	TGTGCCAGCACTCGACAAGGGGGAGGGCTTAACTATGGCTACACCTTC	CASTRQGGGLNYGYTF
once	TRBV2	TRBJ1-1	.	TGTGCCAGCCCCGGGGTTCAAGGAACTGAAGCTTTCTTT	CASPGVQGTEAFF
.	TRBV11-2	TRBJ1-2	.	TGTGCCAGCAGCCGGACTGTGTATGGCTACACCTTC	CASSRTVYGYTF
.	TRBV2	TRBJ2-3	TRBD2	TGTGCCAGCAGTGAGACTAGCGGGGCCTCAGATACGCAGTATTTT	CASSETSGASDTQYF
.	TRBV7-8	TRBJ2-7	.	TGTGCCAGCACCCTTCCCGGGGTACACGAGCAGTACTTC	CASTLPGVHEQYF
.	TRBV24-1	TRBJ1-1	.	TGTGCCACCAGAACCACAGGGTACCACACTGAAGCTTTCTTT	CATRTTGYHTEAFF
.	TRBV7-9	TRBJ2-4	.	TGTGCCAGCAGCTTACCCCAGGGAAATACCATTCAGTACTTC	CASSLPQGNTIQYF
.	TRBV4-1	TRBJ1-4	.	TGCGCCAGCAGCCATCTGTACGCGGGACGGGCTAATGAAAAACTGTTTTTT	CASSHLYAGRANEKLFF
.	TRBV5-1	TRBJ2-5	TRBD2	TGCGCCAGCAGCTATGGGAGCGGGGGACAAGAGACCCAGTACTTC	CASSYGSGGQETQYF
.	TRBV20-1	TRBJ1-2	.	TGCAGTGCTGGCCCCAGTGGCTACACCTTC	CSAGPSGYTF
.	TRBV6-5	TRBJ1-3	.	TGTGCCAGCAGTTTGGGTACTACCTCTGGAAACACCATATATTTT	CASSLGTTSGNTIYF
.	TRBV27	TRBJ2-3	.	TGTGCCAGCAGTTTATCTAGTCGGGGTGGGGATACGCAGTATTTT	CASSLSSRGGDTQYF
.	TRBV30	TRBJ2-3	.	TGTGCCTGGAGTGTAATCGAACGGAGGCAGTATTTT	CAWSVIERRQYF
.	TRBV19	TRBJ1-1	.	TGTGCCAGTAGTATGGGCAGTCACACTGAAGCTTTCTTT	CASSMGSHTEAFF